Listed below are T cell receptor beta chains from one sample, sequenced in a study of blood T cell repertoires in COVID-19. Profiled with immunoSEQ multiplex PCR; TCRdb holds only in-frame clones, not every one. Of 50,000 to 75,000 clones in the sample, approximately 80% were seen once. The sequenced material came from peripheral blood. These receptors all stem from an elderly man with active or convalescent COVID-19. Both conserved end residues are trimmed from each CDR3. Each record gives: V gene, J gene, CDR3 protein.

v_gene: TRBV11-3; j_gene: TRBJ2-3; CDR3aa: ASSGKERELGFSTDTQY
v_gene: TRBV4-3; j_gene: TRBJ2-5; CDR3aa: ASSQDVSPRETRY
v_gene: TRBV7-3; j_gene: TRBJ2-2; CDR3aa: ASSPSGTSGGDGELF
v_gene: TRBV5-4; j_gene: TRBJ1-1; CDR3aa: ASSPAVRDTEAF
v_gene: TRBV2; j_gene: TRBJ1-1; CDR3aa: ASGSRVFTEAF
v_gene: TRBV19; j_gene: TRBJ2-7; CDR3aa: ASSRTGERTYEQY
v_gene: TRBV13; j_gene: TRBJ1-1; CDR3aa: ASSLADRVVAF
v_gene: TRBV4-2; j_gene: TRBJ1-2; CDR3aa: ASSQEGPTGLAYGYT
v_gene: TRBV12-3/TRBV12-4; j_gene: TRBJ1-1; CDR3aa: ASSLISAEAF
v_gene: TRBV28; j_gene: TRBJ2-2; CDR3aa: ASKQGVYTGELF
v_gene: TRBV19; j_gene: TRBJ1-5; CDR3aa: ASMPQVTNQPQH
v_gene: TRBV12-3/TRBV12-4; j_gene: TRBJ1-3; CDR3aa: ASSSSSGNTIY
v_gene: TRBV6-2/TRBV6-3; j_gene: TRBJ1-5; CDR3aa: ASSLVRGNQPQH
v_gene: TRBV7-9; j_gene: TRBJ1-5; CDR3aa: ASSGTGGYRQPQH
v_gene: TRBV5-6; j_gene: TRBJ1-2; CDR3aa: ASSLVTGGNYGYT
v_gene: TRBV7-2; j_gene: TRBJ2-7; CDR3aa: ASSLGAPPDSEQY
v_gene: TRBV19; j_gene: TRBJ2-1; CDR3aa: ASSQASYNEQF
v_gene: TRBV27; j_gene: TRBJ2-3; CDR3aa: ASSPHLRGTDTQY
v_gene: TRBV2; j_gene: TRBJ1-6; CDR3aa: ASSLQGAMNSPLH
v_gene: TRBV10-1; j_gene: TRBJ2-2; CDR3aa: ASSEGSPTGELF
v_gene: TRBV19; j_gene: TRBJ1-1; CDR3aa: ASRHTENTEAF
v_gene: TRBV4-1; j_gene: TRBJ2-2; CDR3aa: ASSQDPRGSGELF
v_gene: TRBV5-1; j_gene: TRBJ2-7; CDR3aa: ASSLGGRDEQY
v_gene: TRBV2; j_gene: TRBJ1-4; CDR3aa: ASSRQVDNEKLF